Shown below are 4 T cell receptor beta chains from a single sample sequenced in a study of early T cells in non-severe SARS-CoV-2 infection. TCRdb reprocessed the 5' RACE reads via MiXCR and lists one record per CDR3 protein. Of some 40,000 distinct CDR3 sequences listed, 12% were seen once; the top ten hold 16%. The source material was whole blood. The receptors were sampled from an adult who was a healthcare worker with PCR-confirmed SARS-CoV-2 infection or an uninfected control (not recorded which).

This clonotype was counted a few times. The chain is built from TRBV29-1 and TRBJ1-6; D is possibly TRBD1 (5 bases). Trimming left V 3 bases short and J 7 bases short, with 10 bases between. There are 13 residues in the CDR3. In germline, CDR1 is SQVTM, CDR2 ANQGSEA. The CDR3 DNA reads as TGCAGCGTTGAGGCCGGGGGGAATTCACCCCTCCACTTT. The encoded protein is CSVEAGGNSPLHF. Supplemented by reference TRBV29-1 and TRBJ1-6, the full variable domain reads SAVISQKPSRDICQRGTSLTIQCQVDSQVTMMFWYRQQPGQSLTLIATANQGSEATYESGFVIDKFPISRPNLTFSTLTVSNMSPEDSSIYLCSVEAGGNSPLHFGNGTRLTVT.

This clonotype was seen only a few times. The chain has TRBV6-2 or TRBV6-3 and TRBJ2-3, with D perhaps TRBD2 (7 bases). Per germline, CDR1 MNHEY and CDR2 SVGEGT. The CDR3 contains 16 residues. Trimming took 5 bases from V and 2 from J, leaving 17 bases between them. In nucleotides, the CDR3 is TGTGCCAGCAGTCAAGGGGGGGCCAGGGACACAGATACGCAGTATTTT. Protein sequence: CASSQGGARDTDTQYF.

This rearrangement joins TRBV7-9 to TRBJ2-7; no clear D. Trimming removed 5 bases at V and 6 bases at J, with 11 bases between. The CDR3 sequence is 12 residues long. Germline assignment: CDR1 SEHNR and CDR2 FQNEAQ (reference sequence). The CDR3 sequence: CASSPEIGEQYF. The DNA for the CDR3 is TGTGCCAGCAGCCCGGAGATAGGCGAGCAGTACTTC. Filled out from reference TRBV7-9 and TRBJ2-7, the complete variable domain reads DTGVSQNPRHKITKRGQNVTFRCDPISEHNRLYWYRQTLGQGPEFLTYFQNEAQLEKSRLLSDRFSAERPKGSFSTLEIQRTEQGDSAMYLCASSPEIGEQYFGPGTRLTVT.

Ten or more counts support this clonotype. V gene TRBV14 combines with J gene TRBJ1-6; a possible D gene is TRBD1 (5 bases). With 1 base removed from V and 10 bases from J, the gap between germline ends came to 20 bases. This CDR3 is 17 amino acids long. In germline, CDR1 is SGHDN, CDR2 FVKESK. In DNA form, the CDR3 reads TGTGCCAGCAGCCAAGGCCCGACACTTCTCGGGGGATCACCCCTCCACTTT. This codes for CASSQGPTLLGGSPLHF.